The present T cell receptor beta chain was sequenced within a study of T cell repertoires in cytomegalovirus infection. Looking at the study overall: It was the public TCR beta signatures that indicated both CMV infection and matching HLA type. Study-level points and caveats: Carriage of CMV together with the relevant HLA was identifiable through cumulative public TCR beta family frequency. In two of eight donors, the top clonotype was HLA-C-restricted CMV-specific.

MiXCR, applied by TCRdb to the reads, yields one record per CDR3 protein. The sample lists about 260,000 distinct CDR3 sequences, roughly 13% occurring once. Ten or more counts support this clonotype. Its antigen is unknown. The sequence came from a human donor in good health (CMV status not recorded). Some clones in this sample may be carry-over from other donors' samples. Specimen: PBMCs.

This chain's CDR3 is CATSRDGGWETQYF. CDR3 nucleotides: TGTGCCACCAGCAGAGATGGGGGGTGGGAGACCCAGTACTTC. The chain uses TRBV15 and TRBJ2-5; a weak D match, TRBD2 (6 bases). The V gene lost 0 bases and the J gene lost 5 bases, with 10 bases spanning the gap. The CDR3 spans 14 residues. Germline V gene sequence: CDR1 LNHNV, CDR2 YYDKDF (reference sequence).